A selection of T cell receptor beta chains follows, all from one sample in a study of T cell responses to AZD1222 COVID-19 vaccine. Some clones are missing from TCRdb's copy, which holds only in-frame ones; the method was immunoSEQ multiplex PCR. Of tens of thousands of clones listed, roughly 84% are singletons. The source material was peripheral blood, sampled 28 days after the second AZD1222 dose. These receptors were taken from an adult who received the AZD1222 COVID-19 vaccine. Each CDR3 is given without its conserved first and last residue.

J	V	CDR3
TRBJ1-6	TRBV7-3	ASSASRGMGSPLH
TRBJ1-6	TRBV5-1	ASSLIGDNSPLH
TRBJ2-2	TRBV7-3	ASSLGRGAGELF
TRBJ1-1	TRBV6-5	ASSRDRANTEAF
TRBJ2-7	TRBV6-5	ASSPALGYEQY
TRBJ1-4	TRBV21-1	ASSKALNNEKLF
TRBJ1-5	TRBV20-1	SASDRGREPQH
TRBJ1-1	TRBV30	AWRDWTEAF
TRBJ2-7	TRBV6-5	ASSSGQRGEQY
TRBJ1-5	TRBV5-1	ASSLGDSSNQPQH
TRBJ2-1	TRBV7-3	ASSLEGRSSYNEQF
TRBJ1-2	TRBV15	ATSEGTKYGYT
TRBJ2-7	TRBV19	ASSIIAGGSYEQY
TRBJ2-5	TRBV9	ASSVSQGGETQY
TRBJ2-7	TRBV7-3	ASSPGHSLRGEQY
TRBJ1-1	TRBV20-1	SASPAHTMNTEAF
TRBJ2-7	TRBV28	ASSLAPRVPTVSYEQY
TRBJ1-2	TRBV6-5	ASSYSAQRINYGYT
TRBJ1-2	TRBV7-2	ASSPHEGGGYGYT
TRBJ1-2	TRBV19	ASSREINPLYGYT
TRBJ2-7	TRBV5-1	ASSYHPERSYEQY
TRBJ2-1	TRBV6-5	ASSYTSLSYNEQF
TRBJ1-6	TRBV5-1	ASADGGYNSPLH
TRBJ2-7	TRBV11-2	ASSLVARAPEQY
TRBJ2-7	TRBV30	AWSAGQPYEQY
TRBJ2-7	TRBV18	ASSPVGSAYEQY
TRBJ2-7	TRBV7-2	ASSEGGGPTYEQY
TRBJ1-6	TRBV5-8	ASSLETGQKNSPLH
TRBJ1-5	TRBV30	AWSGQGNQPQH
TRBJ1-3	TRBV11-2	ASSLEGVSGNTIY
TRBJ2-2	TRBV5-1	ASSLASGGANTGELF
TRBJ2-2	TRBV9	ASSVDFLPKITGELF
TRBJ1-2	TRBV3-1/TRBV3-2	ASSPPGQGATWDGYT
TRBJ2-1	TRBV20-1	SASRLAGIRNEQF
TRBJ2-5	TRBV18	ASSGGPGETQY
TRBJ2-3	TRBV7-2	ASSLALIGGDTQY
TRBJ2-3	TRBV19	ASDSGATDTQY
TRBJ2-1	TRBV5-6	ASSPGGGEQF
TRBJ1-2	TRBV19	ASRNEGAWYGYT
TRBJ1-5	TRBV5-4	ASSLLRDGNQPQH
TRBJ1-5	TRBV6-5	ASTFVGDQPQH
TRBJ1-1	TRBV11-3	ASSFQGNTEAF
TRBJ2-2	TRBV10-2	ASGDMSLTGELF